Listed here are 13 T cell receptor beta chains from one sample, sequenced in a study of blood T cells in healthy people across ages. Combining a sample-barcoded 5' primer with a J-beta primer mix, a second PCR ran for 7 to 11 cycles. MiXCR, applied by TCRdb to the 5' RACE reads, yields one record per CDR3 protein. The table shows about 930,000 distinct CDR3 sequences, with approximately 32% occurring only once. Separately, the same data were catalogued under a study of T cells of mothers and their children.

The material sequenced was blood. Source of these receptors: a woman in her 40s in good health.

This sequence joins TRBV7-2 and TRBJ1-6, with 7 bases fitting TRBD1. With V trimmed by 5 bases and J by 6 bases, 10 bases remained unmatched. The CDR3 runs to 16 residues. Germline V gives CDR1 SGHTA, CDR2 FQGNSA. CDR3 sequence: CASSPRTGKINSPLHF. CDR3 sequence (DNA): TGTGCCAGCAGCCCGAGGACAGGCAAGATTAATTCACCCCTCCACTTT. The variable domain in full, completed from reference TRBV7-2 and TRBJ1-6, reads GAGVSQSPSNKVTEKGKDVELRCDPISGHTALYWYRQSLGQGLEFLIYFQGNSAPDKSGLPSDRFSAERTGGSVSTLTIQRTQQEDSAVYLCASSPRTGKINSPLHFGNGTRLTVT.

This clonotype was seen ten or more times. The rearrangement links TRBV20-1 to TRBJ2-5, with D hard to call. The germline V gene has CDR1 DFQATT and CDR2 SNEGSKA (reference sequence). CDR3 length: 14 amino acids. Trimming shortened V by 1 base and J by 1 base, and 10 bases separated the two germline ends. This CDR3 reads CSARVLGIQETQYF. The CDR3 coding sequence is TGCAGTGCTAGAGTTCTGGGGATCCAAGAGACCCAGTACTTC.

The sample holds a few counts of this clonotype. The CDR3 DNA is TGTGCCACCAGTGAGGGCCGAGGGGGCTCCTCCTACAATGAGCAGTTCTTC. Translating it yields CATSEGRGGSSYNEQFF. This sequence joins TRBV24-1 and TRBJ2-1; 7 bases map to TRBD1. V shed 4 bases, J shed 0 bases, and the junction held 8 bases outside the gene matches. This CDR3 comprises 17 residues. From germline, CDR1 is KGHDR and CDR2 SFDVKD.

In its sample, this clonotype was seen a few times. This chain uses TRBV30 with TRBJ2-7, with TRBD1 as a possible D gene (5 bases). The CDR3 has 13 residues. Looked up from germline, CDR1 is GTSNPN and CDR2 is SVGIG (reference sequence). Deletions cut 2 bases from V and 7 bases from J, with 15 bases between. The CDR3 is CAWSTYQGGEQYF. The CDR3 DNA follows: TGTGCCTGGAGTACCTACCAGGGTGGGGAGCAGTACTTC.

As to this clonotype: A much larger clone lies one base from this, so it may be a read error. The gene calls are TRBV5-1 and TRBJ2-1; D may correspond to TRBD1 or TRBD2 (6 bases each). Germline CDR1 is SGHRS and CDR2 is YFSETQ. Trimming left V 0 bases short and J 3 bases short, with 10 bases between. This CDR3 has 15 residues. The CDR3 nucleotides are TGCGCCAGCAGCTTGGAAGGGGGGATCTACAATGAGCAGTTCTTC. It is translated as CASSLEGGIYNEQFF.

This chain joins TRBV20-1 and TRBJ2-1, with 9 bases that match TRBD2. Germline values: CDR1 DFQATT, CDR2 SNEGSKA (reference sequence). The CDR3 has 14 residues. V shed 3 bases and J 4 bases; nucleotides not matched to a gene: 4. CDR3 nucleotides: TGCAGTGCTAGTGGAGCGGGGGGTTACAATGAGCAGTTCTTC. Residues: CSASGAGGYNEQFF.

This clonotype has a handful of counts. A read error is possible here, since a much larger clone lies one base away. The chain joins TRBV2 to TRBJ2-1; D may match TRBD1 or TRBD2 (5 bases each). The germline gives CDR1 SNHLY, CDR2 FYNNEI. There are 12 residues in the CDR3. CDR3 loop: CASREGTYEQFF. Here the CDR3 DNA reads TGTGCCAGCAGGGAAGGGACCTACGAGCAGTTCTTC.

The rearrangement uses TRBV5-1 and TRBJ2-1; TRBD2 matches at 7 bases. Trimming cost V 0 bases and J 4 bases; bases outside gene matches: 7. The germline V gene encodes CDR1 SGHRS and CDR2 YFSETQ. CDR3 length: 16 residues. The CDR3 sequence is CASSLERTRGYNEQFF. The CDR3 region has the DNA TGCGCCAGCAGCTTGGAGCGGACTAGGGGATACAATGAGCAGTTCTTC.

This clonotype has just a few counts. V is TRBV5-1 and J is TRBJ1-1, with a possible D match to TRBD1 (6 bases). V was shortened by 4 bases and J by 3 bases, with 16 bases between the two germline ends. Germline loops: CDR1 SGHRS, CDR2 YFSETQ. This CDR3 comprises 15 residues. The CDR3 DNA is TGCGCCAGCAGCGGGGGCAGGGACGAGTACACTGAAGCTTTCTTT. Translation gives CASSGGRDEYTEAFF.

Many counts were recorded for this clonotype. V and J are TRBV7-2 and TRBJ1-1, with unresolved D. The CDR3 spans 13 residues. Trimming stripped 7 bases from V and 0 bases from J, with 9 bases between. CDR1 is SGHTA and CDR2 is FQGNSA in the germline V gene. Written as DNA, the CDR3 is TGTGCCAGCATTCCAGGAATGAACACTGAAGCTTTCTTT. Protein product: CASIPGMNTEAFF.

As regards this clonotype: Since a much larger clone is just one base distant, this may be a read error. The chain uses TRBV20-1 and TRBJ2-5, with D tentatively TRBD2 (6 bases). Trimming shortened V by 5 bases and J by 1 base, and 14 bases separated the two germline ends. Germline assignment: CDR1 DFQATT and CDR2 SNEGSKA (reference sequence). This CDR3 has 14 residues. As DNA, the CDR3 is TGCAGTGCTGGCTCTGGACTAACCCAAGAGACCCAGTACTTC. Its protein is CSAGSGLTQETQYF.

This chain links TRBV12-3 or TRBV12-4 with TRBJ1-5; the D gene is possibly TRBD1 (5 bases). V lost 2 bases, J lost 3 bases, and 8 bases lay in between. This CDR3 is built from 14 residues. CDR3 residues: CASSLQDINQPQHF. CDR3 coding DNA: TGTGCCAGCAGTTTACAGGACATCAATCAGCCCCAGCATTTT.

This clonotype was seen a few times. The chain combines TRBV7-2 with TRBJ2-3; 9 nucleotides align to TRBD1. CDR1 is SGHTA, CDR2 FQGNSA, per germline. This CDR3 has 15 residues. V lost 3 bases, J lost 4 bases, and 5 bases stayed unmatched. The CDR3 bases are TGTGCCAGCAGCTTCGACAGGGGGACCGCAGATACGCAGTATTTT. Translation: CASSFDRGTADTQYF.